A selection of T cell receptor beta chains follows, all from one sample in a study of blood T cell repertoires in COVID-19. Repertoires were generated with immunoSEQ multiplex PCR, while TCRdb's copy carries only in-frame clones and drops some. The sample records a few hundred thousand clones, 70% to 90% being singletons. What was sequenced was peripheral blood. The receptor set was obtained from a woman younger than 45 with COVID-19, enrolled during active disease. Each CDR3 is given with its conserved first and last residue. The D gene is left open where the match is weak. Clone sizes are given selectively: once, few, many, or a class where the clone is expanded.

j_gene,abundance,d_gene,v_gene,CDR3aa,CDR3nt
TRBJ1-2,few,TRBD1,TRBV6-5,CASSNRGPSYGYTF,TGTGCCAGCAGTAACAGGGGCCCAAGCTATGGCTACACCTTC
TRBJ2-2,-,-,TRBV24-1,CATSRTAANTGELFF,TGTGCCACCAGCCGGACAGCAGCGAACACCGGGGAGCTGTTTTTT
TRBJ2-1,-,-,TRBV12-3/TRBV12-4,CASSFRLYNEQFF,TGTGCCAGCAGTTTTAGACTATACAATGAGCAGTTCTTC
TRBJ1-2,-,-,TRBV28,CASSLRGGRNYGYTF,TGTGCCAGCAGTTTACGCGGGGGGCGGAACTATGGCTACACCTTC
TRBJ2-2,-,TRBD2,TRBV2,CASRRSGANTGELFF,TGTGCCAGCAGACGTAGCGGGGCCAACACCGGGGAGCTGTTTTTT
TRBJ1-5,-,TRBD1,TRBV2,CASRLGQGASHF,TGTGCCAGCAGACTCGGACAGGGGGCGTCGCATTTT
TRBJ2-1,-,TRBD2,TRBV11-3,CASSFHGTSSNEQFF,TGTGCCAGCAGCTTCCACGGGACTAGTTCCAATGAGCAGTTCTTC
TRBJ2-7,-,TRBD2,TRBV9,CASSPLAGSIYEQYF,TGTGCCAGCAGCCCCTTAGCGGGAAGTATCTACGAGCAGTACTTC
TRBJ1-2,-,-,TRBV29-1,CSAEGGRVYGYTF,TGCAGCGCCGAGGGAGGCAGAGTCTATGGCTACACCTTC
TRBJ2-5,once,-,TRBV9,CASSPRVDHGQETQYF,TGTGCCAGCAGCCCCCGGGTCGACCATGGGCAAGAGACCCAGTACTTC
TRBJ2-7,-,-,TRBV5-4,CASSPGMGQRPYEQYF,TGTGCCAGCAGTCCGGGGATGGGTCAGAGGCCCTACGAGCAGTACTTC
TRBJ2-3,-,TRBD2,TRBV5-4,CASRGGTDTQYF,TGTGCCAGCCGGGGGGGCACAGATACGCAGTATTTT
TRBJ2-7,-,TRBD2,TRBV6-5,CASNRGGLLYEQYF,TGTGCCAGCAACCGGGGGGGACTATTATACGAGCAGTACTTC
TRBJ2-1,-,-,TRBV28,CATNGGAAYNEQFF,TGTGCCACCAATGGGGGGGCCGCCTACAATGAGCAGTTCTTC
TRBJ2-7,-,TRBD1,TRBV2,CASRTGEGYEQYF,TGTGCCAGCAGGACAGGGGAAGGATACGAGCAGTACTTC
TRBJ2-7,once,-,TRBV30,CAWSSGLPYEQYF,TGTGCCTGGAGTTCAGGTCTTCCCTACGAGCAGTACTTC
TRBJ2-3,-,-,TRBV2,CASTGDTQYF,TGTGCCAGCACGGGAGATACGCAGTATTTT
TRBJ2-1,-,-,TRBV18,CASSPYEALEQFF,TGTGCCAGCTCACCTTATGAGGCCCTTGAGCAGTTCTTC
TRBJ2-7,-,-,TRBV6-6,CASSYEAITSYEQYF,TGTGCCAGCAGTTACGAGGCAATAACCTCCTACGAGCAGTACTTC
TRBJ2-2,-,-,TRBV2,CASSEARQGNAGELFF,TGTGCCAGCAGTGAAGCTCGGCAGGGAAACGCCGGGGAGCTGTTTTTT
TRBJ2-7,-,-,TRBV4-2,CASSQDGSGAAYEQYF,TGTGCCAGCAGCCAAGATGGTAGCGGAGCGGCCTACGAGCAGTACTTC
TRBJ1-4,-,-,TRBV27,CASGTSLTGYEKLFF,TGTGCCAGCGGAACCTCCTTGACAGGTTATGAAAAACTGTTTTTT
TRBJ1-2,-,-,TRBV24-1,CATSDFTANYGYTF,TGTGCCACCAGTGATTTCACAGCTAACTATGGCTACACCTTC
TRBJ2-1,-,-,TRBV5-1,CASSATGSSYNEQFF,TGCGCCAGCAGCGCAACGGGGAGCTCCTACAATGAGCAGTTCTTC
TRBJ2-7,-,TRBD2,TRBV28,CASRRLAVYEQYF,TGTGCCAGCAGGCGACTAGCGGTCTACGAGCAGTACTTC
TRBJ2-2,few,-,TRBV4-3,CASSQDQRGTGELFF,TGCGCCAGCAGCCAAGATCAGCGTGGCACCGGGGAGCTGTTTTTT
TRBJ1-2,once,TRBD1,TRBV10-3,CAISGQGERYGYTF,TGTGCCATCAGTGGTCAGGGGGAGAGGTATGGCTACACCTTC
TRBJ2-5,-,TRBD2,TRBV7-9,CASSYLLPTSGETQYF,TGTGCCAGCAGCTACCTTCTCCCGACTAGCGGAGAGACCCAGTACTTC
TRBJ2-1,-,TRBD1,TRBV7-3,CASSPGTGGWNEQFF,TGTGCCAGCAGCCCGGGGACAGGGGGCTGGAATGAGCAGTTCTTC
TRBJ2-5,-,-,TRBV5-5,CASSTGGAETQYF,TGTGCCAGCAGCACCGGCGGGGCCGAGACCCAGTACTTC
TRBJ1-6,once,TRBD1,TRBV27,CASLSGQPTINSPLHF,TGTGCCAGCCTTTCGGGACAGCCGACCATTAATTCACCCCTCCACTTT
TRBJ2-1,-,TRBD2,TRBV7-6,CASSLGRLAGPYNEQFF,TGTGCCAGCAGCTTGGGGCGACTAGCAGGCCCCTACAATGAGCAGTTCTTC
TRBJ1-2,-,TRBD1,TRBV5-4,CASSLRGQVGYTF,TGTGCCAGCAGCCTCAGGGGGCAGGTTGGCTACACCTTC
TRBJ2-1,-,-,TRBV11-2,CASSFGERAEQFF,TGTGCCAGCAGCTTTGGGGAGCGGGCGGAGCAGTTCTTC
TRBJ2-1,-,TRBD1,TRBV29-1,CSVDGQEEYSYNEQFF,TGCAGCGTTGATGGACAGGAGGAATACTCCTACAATGAGCAGTTCTTC
TRBJ2-7,-,TRBD2,TRBV6-2/TRBV6-3,CASSQSGLADYEQYF,TGTGCCAGCAGTCAGTCGGGACTAGCGGACTACGAGCAGTACTTC
TRBJ2-3,-,TRBD2,TRBV5-1,CASSEGLATDTQYF,TGCGCCAGCAGCGAAGGACTAGCGACAGATACGCAGTATTTT
TRBJ1-1,-,-,TRBV1,CTSSQVRGYGAFF,TGCACCAGCAGCCAAGTCCGAGGATACGGAGCTTTCTTT
TRBJ1-5,-,-,TRBV19,CASSMGLPQVRASNQPQHF,TGTGCCAGTAGTATGGGACTACCCCAGGTCCGCGCCAGCAATCAGCCCCAGCATTTT
TRBJ1-1,-,-,TRBV2,CASTQELNTEAFF,TGTGCCAGCACACAGGAACTGAACACTGAAGCTTTCTTT
TRBJ1-2,few,TRBD1,TRBV4-1,CASSQDEDRANVYGYTF,TGCGCCAGCAGCCAAGATGAGGACAGGGCGAACGTGTATGGCTACACCTTC
TRBJ1-6,once,-,TRBV3-1/TRBV3-2,CASSQGQGSNSPLHF,TGTGCCAGCAGCCAAGGTCAGGGCAGTAATTCACCCCTCCACTTT
TRBJ2-7,-,-,TRBV5-6,CASSLVGRGSYEQYF,TGTGCCAGCAGCTTGGTCGGCAGGGGATCCTACGAGCAGTACTTC
TRBJ2-2,-,TRBD2,TRBV13,CASSPTRGSSGSGGLSNTGELFF,TGTGCCAGCAGCCCAACCCGGGGATCTAGCGGGAGCGGGGGGCTGTCGAACACCGGGGAGCTGTTTTTT
TRBJ1-1,-,-,TRBV18,CASSPTGFRAYEAFF,TGTGCCAGCTCACCCACCGGGTTCAGGGCCTACGAAGCTTTCTTT
TRBJ2-4,-,TRBD2,TRBV11-2,CASSASSGSDIQYF,TGTGCCAGCAGCGCCTCTAGCGGGAGCGACATTCAGTACTTC
TRBJ1-1,-,-,TRBV3-1/TRBV3-2,CASSPQANTEAFF,TGTGCCAGCAGCCCCCAGGCGAACACTGAAGCTTTCTTT
TRBJ1-1,once,-,TRBV5-6,CASSLAPGAGLARWAFF,TGTGCCAGCAGCTTGGCCCCAGGGGCGGGCCTCGCCCGCTGGGCTTTCTTT
TRBJ2-5,once,TRBD1,TRBV7-9,CASSFDRAQETQYF,TGTGCCAGCAGCTTTGACAGGGCTCAAGAGACCCAGTACTTC
TRBJ2-7,-,TRBD2,TRBV29-1,CSVRSGIYEQYF,TGCAGCGTTCGCAGCGGGATCTACGAGCAGTACTTC
TRBJ2-2,-,-,TRBV3-1/TRBV3-2,CASTARQGGELFF,TGTGCCAGCACCGCCAGGCAAGGCGGGGAGCTGTTTTTT
TRBJ2-7,-,-,TRBV15,CATSRGGESHEQYF,TGTGCCACCAGCAGAGGGGGGGAGTCCCACGAGCAGTACTTC
TRBJ1-4,-,-,TRBV5-6,CASSLNGAGEKLFF,TGTGCCAGCAGCTTGAACGGGGCGGGGGAAAAACTGTTTTTT
TRBJ2-2,-,TRBD1,TRBV27,CASHSDRGNWGAGELFF,TGTGCCAGCCACTCGGACAGGGGAAATTGGGGGGCCGGGGAGCTGTTTTTT
TRBJ1-5,-,-,TRBV5-5,CASSFGAGNQPQHF,TGTGCCAGCAGCTTTGGGGCAGGCAATCAGCCCCAGCATTTT
TRBJ2-5,-,-,TRBV7-8,CASSSTGYRETQYF,TGTGCCAGCAGTTCAACAGGGTATCGGGAGACCCAGTACTTC
TRBJ1-1,-,-,TRBV7-2,CAAQRGVNTEAFF,TGTGCCGCTCAGCGCGGTGTGAACACTGAAGCTTTCTTT
TRBJ1-6,-,TRBD1,TRBV7-8,CASRSDRGGPLHF,TGTGCCAGCAGATCCGACAGGGGAGGACCCCTCCACTTT
TRBJ2-2,few,-,TRBV5-4,CASSPLATGELFF,TGTGCCAGCAGCCCCCTAGCGACCGGGGAGCTGTTTTTT
TRBJ1-5,-,-,TRBV2,CASSVGGDSNQPQHF,TGTGCCAGCAGTGTAGGAGGGGATAGCAATCAGCCCCAGCATTTT